A single sample gave rise to the 10 T cell receptor beta chains below, sequenced in a study of T cell clonality in common variable immunodeficiency. General study points: Common variable immunodeficiency TCR beta sequences reportedly had fewer deletions and N-nucleotide insertions.

Data came from immunoSEQ multiplex PCR; TCRdb stores just in-frame clones and leaves some out. In total the sample includes about 23,000 clones, none of them seen once. Their antigen targets remain unknown. The source material was peripheral blood mononuclear cells. The receptors shown here come from a human donor with common variable immunodeficiency.

This clone appeared a few times. The DNA ends 3 residues before the CDR3 does, and the rest of the CDR3 is filled in from the germline J gene. V and J are TRBV2 and TRBJ1-5; the D gene is possibly TRBD1 (6 bases). This CDR3 has 15 residues. V lost 5 bases and J lost 3, with 14 bases in between. Germline loops: CDR1 SNHLY, CDR2 FYNNEI. The sequenced part of the CDR3 DNA is TGTGCCAGCAGTTCGGGGCAGGGGCTCAATCAGCCC. Amino acids: CASSSGQGLNQP. The full CDR3 is CASSSGQGLNQPQHF. Together with reference TRBV2 and TRBJ1-5, the CDR3 gives the full variable domain: EPEVTQTPSHQVTQMGQEVILRCVPISNHLYFYWYRQILGQKVEFLVSFYNNEISEKSEIFDDQFSVERPDGSNFTLKIRSTKLEDSAMYFCASSSGQGLNQPQHFGDGTRLSIL.

Of note for this clone: The sequence runs out 3 residues before the end of the CDR3; the remainder is reconstructed from the germline J gene. V gene TRBV6-2 or TRBV6-3 combines with J gene TRBJ2-1, with 11 bases fitting TRBD2. The trim removed 7 bases at V and 5 bases at J, leaving 7 bases unmatched. CDR1 is MNHEY, CDR2 SVGEGT, per germline. The CDR3 runs to 15 residues. The part of the CDR3 DNA that was read is TGTGCCAGCACCTCGGGGACTAGCGGCCACAATGAG. Translated, it gives CASTSGTSGHNE. The whole CDR3 sequence is CASTSGTSGHNEQFF.

Remarks on this clone: The read ends 3 residues before the CDR3 terminus; that terminus is restored from the germline J gene. This rearrangement joins TRBV6-2 or TRBV6-3 to TRBJ2-1, with TRBD2 matching 11 bases. J gave up 5 bases and V 7 bases, and 7 bases lay outside the gene matches. Germline CDR1 MNHEY, CDR2 SVGEGT. The CDR3 contains 15 residues. The CDR3 sequence is CASNPLAGVHNEQFF. Partial CDR3 DNA: TGTGCCAGCAACCCACTAGCGGGAGTACACAATGAG.

Many counts were recorded for this clone. Coverage ceases 3 residues before the CDR3 finishes, and the germline J gene fills in the end. The V and J genes are TRBV2 and TRBJ2-3; D not certain. V was cut by 6 bases and J by 6 bases, with 13 bases left in between. Germline-derived CDR1 and CDR2 are SNHLY and FYNNEI. The CDR3 loop spans 13 amino acids. CDR3 sequence reads: CASRAPIADTQYF. The CDR3 DNA, read in part, is TGTGCCAGCAGGGCCCCCATAGCCGATACG.

This clone was recorded many times. The CDR3 end falls 3 residues outside the read, so it is completed with the germline J gene. The V call is TRBV12-3 or TRBV12-4, the J call TRBJ2-1, with 13 bases aligning to TRBD2. With V trimmed by 7 bases and J by 6 bases, 6 bases remained unmatched. CDR3 size: 15 residues. The CDR3 spells CASTLLAGGLNEQFF. The CDR3 DNA, read in part, is TGTGCCAGCACCCTACTAGCGGGAGGGCTCAATGAG.

This clone was counted only a few times. With the read ending 3 residues before the CDR3 end, the germline J gene is used to fill in that end. The chain employs TRBV7-9 and TRBJ1-4; possible D gene TRBD1, 6 bases. Germline CDR1 reads SEHNR; CDR2 reads FQNEAQ (reference sequence). The CDR3 length is 14 residues. V lost 5 bases to trimming and J lost 8 bases, with 15 bases between them. The CDR3 reads CASSTGTSKEKLFF. The CDR3 DNA, read in part, is TGTGCCAGCAGCACCGGGACATCCAAGGAAAAA.

This clone was detected only a few times. The sequence runs out 3 residues before the end of the CDR3; the remainder is reconstructed from the germline J gene. The rearrangement links TRBV2 to TRBJ2-2; 9 bases align to TRBD1. Germline V gives CDR1 SNHLY, CDR2 FYNNEI. This CDR3 has 15 amino acids. Losses at the gene ends were 6 bases for V and 5 bases for J; bases not matched to a gene: 7. The sequenced part of the CDR3 DNA is TGTGCCAGCAGACGAGTGGGGACAGGGACCGGGGAG. Its translation is CASRRVGTGTGE. The whole CDR3 protein is CASRRVGTGTGELFF.

This clone occurred a few times. The CDR3 end is not reached by the read, which stops 3 residues before it; the germline J gene fills it in. The chain recombines TRBV20-1 with TRBJ2-7; TRBD2 matches 11 bases. This CDR3 comprises 16 residues. Germline CDR1 and CDR2: DFQATT and SNEGSKA (reference sequence). V shed 0 bases, J shed 5 bases, and the junction held 9 bases outside the gene matches. The part of the CDR3 DNA that was read is TGCAGTGCTAGAGATTGGGAGACTAGCGGGACGAACGAG. It specifies CSARDWETSGTNE. In full, the CDR3 is CSARDWETSGTNEQYF.

This clone was counted ten times or more. CDR3: CAWRRSGGPVDTQYF. The sequenced CDR3 bases are TGTGCCTGGAGGAGGAGCGGGGGACCGGTGGATACG. The chain carries TRBV30 and TRBJ2-3, with TRBD2 matching 8 bases. The read halts 3 residues ahead of the CDR3 end, with the missing end drawn from the germline J gene. V dropped 3 bases and J dropped 6; count of bases not matched to a gene: 11. Germline V CDR1 and CDR2: GTSNPN, SVGIG (reference sequence). The CDR3 extends over 15 amino acids.

About this clone: The sequenced fragment ends 3 residues before the CDR3 boundary, so the rest is inferred from the germline J gene. The sample has other DNA sequences that encode this CDR3 too. J is TRBJ2-1 and V is TRBV30; 14 bases line up with TRBD2. Germline trimming cut 4 bases from V and 9 bases from J; bases unmatched to any gene: 5. Germline assignment: CDR1 GTSNPN and CDR2 SVGIG (reference sequence). The length of the CDR3 is 14 residues. This CDR3 is CAWTGLAGGGEQFF. CDR3 DNA, as far as it was read: TGTGCCTGGACTGGACTAGCGGGAGGTGGTGAG.